This TCR beta chain appears in the sequencing data of a study of cytotoxic CD8 clonotypes in ibrutinib-treated CLL. On the study more broadly: A median 12 months of treatment, range 6 to 36, preceded the collection of response samples.

The CDR3 is 14 amino acids. From germline, CDR1 is SGDLS and CDR2 YYNGEE. Between the trimmed V and J ends, which lost 2 bases and 0 bases, there was a span of 6 bases. Findings and caveats of the study: An increase in clonality occurred at ibrutinib response, followed by a return toward baseline at progression. Clonality was higher at baseline than in age-matched healthy donors and tracked circulating CD8+ T-cell counts.

This clone was observed once. The antigen is undetermined. The repertoire was sequenced with immunoSEQ multiplex PCR; TCRdb's copy has only in-frame clones and lacks some. The sample consists of about 39,000 clones, 65% to 70% of them appearing once. The material sequenced was PBMCs, taken at disease progression, from a patient treated with ibrutinib. This clonotype was obtained from a human donor with chronic lymphocytic leukemia. This sequence joins TRBV9 and TRBJ1-3; D unclear. CDR3 protein: CASSVGNSGNTIYF. The CDR3 DNA follows: TGTGCCAGCAGCGTCGGGAACTCTGGAAACACCATATATTTT.